This TCR beta chain was found in a study of metastatic and nonmetastatic thyroid tumors (dated by TCRdb to between 2020 and 2021). For the study in its entirety: For patients with malignant and with benign thyroid disease, the researchers compared repertoires between peripheral blood samples and tumor or nodule tissue samples. What the study reported, not specific to this receptor: TCR beta diversity was reported as significantly higher in malignant tumors than in benign nodules, in both blood and tumor samples.

As concerns this clone: Its antigen specificity is not known. Base qualities are not at hand, and no much larger clone is one base apart.

V is pared back by 0 bases and J by 7 bases, with 15 bases lying between the germline termini. Sequences LGHDT (CDR1) and YNNKEL (CDR2) are obtained from the germline V gene (reference sequence). From the cysteine up to the phenylalanine, the CDR3 has a length of 15 residues. Of all the DNA, just the CDR3 is kept, 45 bases in frame from base 1. Library preparation was by PCR. The sequencer was an Illumina HiSeq 4000. The TCR beta-chain CDR3 region of each patient was profiled by high-throughput sequencing. In the original analysis: CDR3 differences across clinicopathological groups were used to build a classifier for discriminating distant-metastatic papillary thyroid cancer patients. Repertoire diversity was assessed with the Shannon index, and tumor-blood repertoire similarity with the Morisita-Horn index. TCRdb redid the processing of the public reads, applying fastp at Q25 and MiXCR, and retained in-frame beta chains. TCRdb, not the authors, supplied the V and J calls. Recorded for this sample are 9,100 or so clones; 44% of them occurred a single time. Of the sample, 25% to 35% is held by the ten largest clones.

Before undergoing thyroid surgery, none of the patients had been given any kind of treatment. The study retrospectively analysed patient clinical samples collected from about 2012 to 2018 using T-cell receptor beta sequencing. This receptor was identified in a male donor with papillary thyroid cancer or a benign thyroid nodule (not recorded which). Some clones in this sample may be carry-over from other donors' samples. The sequence links TRBV3-1 to TRBJ1-1, with TRBD1 perhaps the D gene, on 6 matching bases. Sequences were obtained from tumor tissue. The bases read TGTGCCAGCAGCCAAGATCGGGGGGGCTTAGATGAAGCTTTCTTT. Translated, this is CASSQDRGGLDEAFF.